This is a list of T cell receptor beta chains from one sample in a study of blood T cell repertoires in COVID-19. This table comes from immunoSEQ multiplex PCR, and its TCRdb copy is limited to in-frame clones, with some not included. Of 150,000 to 200,000 clones in the sample, around four fifths were seen once. Sequenced material: peripheral blood. The receptors stem from a woman aged 70-85 years with COVID-19, enrolled during active disease. The CDR3 runs from the conserved cysteine through the conserved F or W. D genes are given only for firm matches. Expanded clones get a size class; other rows say once, few or many, or leave the size out.

j_call | clone_size | d_call | v_call | cdr3_nt | cdr3_aa
TRBJ2-1 | once | . | TRBV29-1 | TGCAGCGTGGCCCCCGACAGCCAGGGGGGTGAGCAGTTCTTC | CSVAPDSQGGEQFF
TRBJ2-6 | . | . | TRBV19 | TGTGCCAGTACCAGTCCCCACATCTCTGGGGCCAACGTCCTGACTTTC | CASTSPHISGANVLTF
TRBJ1-1 | . | TRBD1 | TRBV9 | TGTGCCAGCAGCTCCGGGACAGCAAACACTGAAGCTTTCTTT | CASSSGTANTEAFF
TRBJ2-1 | . | TRBD1 | TRBV7-9 | TGTGCCAGCAGCTCAGGAACAGGGGTTAACGGGAATGAGCAGTTCTTC | CASSSGTGVNGNEQFF
TRBJ2-6 | . | . | TRBV2 | TGTGCCAGCGGAGGACAGTTAAGCTCTGGGGCCAACGTCCTGACTTTC | CASGGQLSSGANVLTF
TRBJ1-1 | . | TRBD1 | TRBV7-2 | TGTGCCAGCAGCATTGACAGGGACGACACTGAAGCTTTCTTT | CASSIDRDDTEAFF
TRBJ2-2 | . | TRBD2 | TRBV11-3 | TGTGCCAGCAGCTTAAACCCCCGGGCGGGGGGTGTTATTTGCACCGGGGAGCTGTTTTTT | CASSLNPRAGGVICTGELFF
TRBJ1-1 | . | TRBD1 | TRBV15 | TGTGCCACCAGCAGGGGGGACAGGGTGAACACTGAAGCTTTCTTT | CATSRGDRVNTEAFF
TRBJ1-1 | . | TRBD1 | TRBV19 | TGTGCCAGTAGCTCCCTGGACAGGGGGCGGACTGAAGCTTTCTTT | CASSSLDRGRTEAFF
TRBJ1-5 | . | TRBD1 | TRBV6-5 | TGTGCCAGCAGTTACGCCCCAGGGGGAACGGGGCAGCCCCAGCATTTT | CASSYAPGGTGQPQHF
TRBJ1-5 | . | . | TRBV19 | TGTGCCAGTACAGGGAGCAATCAGCCCCAGCATTTT | CASTGSNQPQHF
TRBJ2-2 | . | . | TRBV3-1/TRBV3-2 | TGTGCCAGCAGCAGAGCTGCCTCGACGAACACCGGGGAGCTGTTTTTT | CASSRAASTNTGELFF
TRBJ2-1 | . | TRBD2 | TRBV6-4 | TGTGCCAGCAGAAGACTAGCGGGAGAGGCTAATGAGCAGTTCTTC | CASRRLAGEANEQFF
TRBJ2-1 | . | TRBD2 | TRBV19 | TGTGCCAGTAGTTACGGGACTAGGTCGGACAATGAGCAGTTCTTC | CASSYGTRSDNEQFF
TRBJ2-5 | . | . | TRBV3-1/TRBV3-2 | TGTGCCAGCAGCCAACTAGCTTGGGAGACCCAGTACTTC | CASSQLAWETQYF
TRBJ1-3 | once | TRBD1 | TRBV28 | TGTGCCAGCAGTTTATTGACAGGGGTTGGAAACACCATATATTTT | CASSLLTGVGNTIYF
TRBJ1-1 | . | . | TRBV21-1 | TGTGCCAGCAGCAAAATGCTTCTAACCACTGAAGCTTTCTTT | CASSKMLLTTEAFF
TRBJ2-7 | . | TRBD2 | TRBV19 | TGTGCCAGCGCGCCGGGACTAGCGGGGGGGCGCGAGCAGTACTTC | CASAPGLAGGREQYF
TRBJ1-2 | . | . | TRBV10-3 | TGTGCCTCCTGGGAGGGGGGCTTGCCCTATGGCTACACCTTC | CASWEGGLPYGYTF
TRBJ1-1 | . | TRBD1 | TRBV6-5 | TGTGCCAGCAGTTACTCTCAGGGGGCCTCCGGAGCTTTCTTT | CASSYSQGASGAFF
TRBJ1-5 | . | TRBD1 | TRBV28 | TGTGCCAGCAGGGACAGGGCTGGCCAGCCCCAGCATTTT | CASRDRAGQPQHF
TRBJ2-2 | . | . | TRBV14 | TGTGCCAGCAGCCAAAGGTTGTTGGCAGACACGAACACCGGGGAGCTGTTTTTT | CASSQRLLADTNTGELFF
TRBJ2-4 | . | . | TRBV19 | TGTGCCAGTAGTATTTGGGGAGACATTCAGTACTTC | CASSIWGDIQYF
TRBJ2-1 | . | . | TRBV9 | TGTGCCAGCAGCGCCCTGGACAGCCTTTCCTACAATGAGCAGTTCTTC | CASSALDSLSYNEQFF
TRBJ2-3 | few | TRBD2 | TRBV12-5 | TGTGCTAGTGGTTTAGCGGGGGGGCATCGTCGCACAGATACGCAGTATTTT | CASGLAGGHRRTDTQYF
TRBJ2-2 | . | . | TRBV12-5 | TGTGCTAGTGATGGCGGAATCACCGGGGAGCTGTTTTTT | CASDGGITGELFF